This T cell receptor beta chain was captured by sequencing in a study of blood T cell repertoires in COVID-19. The data were produced by immunoSEQ multiplex PCR, yet TCRdb's version contains in-frame clones alone and is incomplete. The sample has roughly 96,000 clones, around 81% seen once. From germline, CDR1 is SGHNT and CDR2 YENEEA. The CDR3 consists of 16 residues. Germline trimming cut 0 bases from V and 8 bases from J; bases unmatched to any gene: 10. The sequence derives from a man in his sixties with acute or convalescent COVID-19. The gene calls are TRBV11-3 and TRBJ1-2; 9 bases fit TRBD1. Sequencing input: peripheral blood. The CDR3: CASSLDADRGFVGYTF. Written as DNA, the CDR3 is TGTGCCAGCAGCTTAGATGCGGACAGGGGTTTCGTCGGCTACACCTTC.